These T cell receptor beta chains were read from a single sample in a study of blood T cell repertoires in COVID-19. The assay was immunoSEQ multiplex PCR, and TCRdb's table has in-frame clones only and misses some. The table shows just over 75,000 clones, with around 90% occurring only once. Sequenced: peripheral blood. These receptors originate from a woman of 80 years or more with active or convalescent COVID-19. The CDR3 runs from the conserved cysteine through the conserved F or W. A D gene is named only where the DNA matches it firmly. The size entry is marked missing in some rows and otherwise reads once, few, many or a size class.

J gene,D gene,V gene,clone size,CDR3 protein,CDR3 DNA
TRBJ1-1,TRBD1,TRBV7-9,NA,CASSQLQGATEAFF,TGTGCCAGCAGCCAACTACAGGGGGCCACTGAAGCTTTCTTT
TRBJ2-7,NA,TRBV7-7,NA,CASSLTGQGGYEQYF,TGTGCTAGCAGCTTAACTGGGCAGGGAGGTTACGAGCAGTACTTC
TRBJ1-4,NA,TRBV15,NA,CATSRDREWGEKLFF,TGTGCCACCAGCAGAGATCGGGAGTGGGGGGAAAAACTGTTTTTT
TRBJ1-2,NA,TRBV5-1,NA,CASSPSTGYGYTF,TGCGCCAGCAGCCCATCTACGGGCTATGGCTACACCTTC
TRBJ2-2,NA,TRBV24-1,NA,CATSDDRTANTGELFF,TGTGCCACCAGTGACGACAGGACCGCGAACACCGGGGAGCTGTTTTTT
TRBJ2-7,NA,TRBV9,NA,CASSEGRGISEQYF,TGTGCCAGCAGCGAGGGGAGGGGGATCTCCGAGCAGTACTTC
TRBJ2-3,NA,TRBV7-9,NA,CASSLQGTKVTDTQYF,TGTGCCAGCAGCTTACAGGGAACCAAAGTGACAGATACGCAGTATTTT
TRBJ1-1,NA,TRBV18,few,CASLDRWNTEAFF,TGTGCCAGCTTAGACAGGTGGAACACTGAAGCTTTCTTT
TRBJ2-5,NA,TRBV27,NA,CASSPAASGGTQYF,TGTGCCAGCAGTCCGGCAGCGAGTGGTGGGACCCAGTACTTC
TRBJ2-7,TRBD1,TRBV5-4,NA,CASSSSGGGYYEQYF,TGTGCCAGCAGCTCCTCAGGGGGCGGGTACTACGAGCAGTACTTC
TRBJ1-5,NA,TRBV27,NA,CASSLLGGQPQHF,TGTGCCAGCAGTTTACTCGGGGGTCAGCCCCAGCATTTT
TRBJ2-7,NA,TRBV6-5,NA,CASGRGSIISYEQYF,TGTGCCAGCGGTAGGGGTTCCATCATCTCCTACGAGCAGTACTTC
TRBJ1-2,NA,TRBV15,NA,CATSRGAAGQNYGYTF,TGTGCCACCAGCAGAGGGGCGGCAGGGCAAAACTATGGCTACACCTTC
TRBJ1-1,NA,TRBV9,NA,CASSGGRVNTEAFF,TGTGCCAGCAGCGGGGGCAGGGTGAACACTGAAGCTTTCTTT
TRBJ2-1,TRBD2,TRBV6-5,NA,CASSPGGNEQFF,TGTGCCAGCAGTCCGGGGGGCAATGAGCAGTTCTTC
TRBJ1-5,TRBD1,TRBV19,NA,CASKGQGGQPQHF,TGTGCCAGCAAGGGACAGGGGGGTCAGCCCCAGCATTTT
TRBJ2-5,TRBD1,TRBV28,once,CASSLQGAETQYF,TGTGCCAGCAGTTTACAGGGGGCAGAGACCCAGTACTTC
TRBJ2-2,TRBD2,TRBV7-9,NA,CASSSPSSGANTGELFF,TGTGCCAGCAGCTCACCAAGTAGCGGGGCGAACACCGGGGAGCTGTTTTTT
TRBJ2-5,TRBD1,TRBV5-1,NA,CASSPGTAQETQYF,TGCGCCAGCAGCCCCGGGACAGCGCAAGAGACCCAGTACTTC